This TCR beta chain is from a study of blood T cells in healthy people across ages. Comments on this clonotype: The antigen remains unidentified. At one boundary the junction diverges from the germline segment, which might be a read error.

Broader study findings: TCR beta diversity was tightly associated with the proportion of naive T cells.

Using a J-beta primer mix together with a sample-barcoded 5' primer, a second PCR was run for roughly 6 to 12 cycles. TCRdb used MiXCR to reprocess the 5' RACE reads, holding one entry per CDR3 protein. The sample carries about 970,000 distinct CDR3 sequences, roughly half recorded once. From germline, CDR1 is SGDLS and CDR2 YYNGEE. This CDR3 has 14 residues. The chain employs TRBV9 and TRBJ2-7; 9 bases map to TRBD2. The receptor was isolated from a woman aged 55-70 years in good health. The sequencing input was blood. The CDR3 DNA reads TGTGTCAGCAGCTCAGAACTAGCGGGCATCGAGCAGTACTTC. Translation: CVSSSELAGIEQYF.